The 30 T cell receptor beta chains reported below all come from one sample, sequenced in a study of T cells in Graves' hyperthyroidism and ophthalmopathy. Amplified TCR beta CDR3 regions came from RNA transcripts. The HTBI primer set drove a first-round RT-PCR of the TCR CDR3. One entry per CDR3 protein, called by TCRdb with MiXCR from the multiplex PCR reads. The sample yields about 210,000 distinct CDR3 sequences, more than 15% seen once. The sequencing input was blood. The receptors come from a man in his fifties or sixties with Graves' hyperthyroidism.

In this sample, this clonotype turned up many times. V gene TRBV28 combines with J gene TRBJ1-6; 7 bases are shared with TRBD1. J was trimmed by 0 bases and V by 5 bases; bases with no gene match: 7. CDR1 is MDHEN and CDR2 is SYDVKM in the germline V gene. The CDR3 is 17 residues long. CDR3 nucleotides: TGTGCCAGCAGTCCGGGGACAGCCTACTCCTATAATTCACCCCTCCACTTT. It yields the protein CASSPGTAYSYNSPLHF.

In its sample, this clonotype was seen many times. The V call is TRBV7-2, the J call TRBJ2-1; no clear D gene. Trimming shortened V by 5 bases and J by 8 bases, and 16 bases separated the two germline ends. CDR1 SGHTA and CDR2 FQGNSA come from the germline V gene. The CDR3 has 14 residues. CDR3 sequence: CASSPPSVRDEQFF. CDR3 sequence (DNA): TGTGCCAGCAGCCCCCCCTCGGTACGCGATGAGCAGTTCTTC.

This clonotype appeared a few times. This rearrangement joins TRBV20-1 to TRBJ2-3, with D perhaps matching TRBD1 (7 bases). V lost 6 bases and J lost 4, with 17 bases in between. Germline lookup yields CDR1 DFQATT and CDR2 SNEGSKA (reference sequence). The CDR3 loop spans 14 amino acids. DNA of the CDR3: TGCAGTGCCCTTTGGGGCAGGGGGGCAGATACGCAGTATTTT. Amino acids: CSALWGRGADTQYF.

This clonotype was detected only once. The chain has TRBV18 and TRBJ2-7; TRBD2 is a possible D gene (5 bases). The CDR3 contains 14 residues. The V end lost 8 bases, the J end lost 5 bases, and 19 bases lay between the germline ends. Germline CDR1 and CDR2: KGHSH and LQKENI. This CDR3 reads CASASPKGRDEQYF. CDR3 coding DNA: TGTGCCAGCGCTAGCCCCAAGGGAAGGGACGAGCAGTACTTC.

This clonotype was seen repeatedly, ten times or more. V usage is TRBV18 and J usage is TRBJ2-5; D perhaps matches TRBD2 (6 bases). This CDR3 is 15 amino acids long. Trimming took off 0 bases at V and 4 bases at J, with 12 bases between the two ends. Germline CDR1 and CDR2: KGHSH and LQKENI. CDR3 in DNA: TGTGCCAGCTCACCACCGGTGGGTAGCGGAGAGACCCAGTACTTC. It is translated as CASSPPVGSGETQYF.

The rearrangement joins TRBV29-1 to TRBJ2-5; TRBD2 aligns across 7 bases. The CDR3 has 12 residues. Trimming at V came to 7 bases and at J to 5 bases, leaving 7 bases not matched to a gene. The V gene's germline CDR1 is SQVTM and CDR2 ANQGSEA. CDR3 amino acids: CSAEGEGETQYF. The CDR3 DNA reads TGCAGCGCCGAAGGGGAGGGCGAGACCCAGTACTTC.

This clonotype has at least ten counts. The chain is built from TRBV20-1 and TRBJ2-3, with 7 bases matching TRBD2. CDR3 size: 13 residues. Germline V gene sequence: CDR1 DFQATT, CDR2 SNEGSKA (reference sequence). The junction had 2 bases not matched to a gene; V was cut back by 0 bases and J by 5 bases. The CDR3 protein is CSAREAGLDTQYF. The CDR3 DNA reads as TGCAGTGCTAGAGAAGCGGGGTTAGATACGCAGTATTTT.

This clonotype showed up many times. The V call is TRBV11-1, the J call TRBJ2-7, with D unclear. Germline CDR1 reads SGHAT; CDR2 reads FQDESV (reference sequence). V was cut by 0 bases and J by 6 bases, with 6 bases left in between. The CDR3 totals 12 residues. Here the CDR3 reads CASSLAVSEQYF. CDR3 in DNA: TGTGCCAGCAGCTTAGCGGTCAGCGAGCAGTACTTC.

This clonotype has ten or more counts. The gene calls are TRBV2 and TRBJ2-5, with a tentative D call TRBD1 (5 bases). Trimming removed 4 bases from V and 13 bases from J, with 13 bases in between. Per germline, CDR1 SNHLY and CDR2 FYNNEI. This CDR3 has 11 residues. CDR3 in DNA: TGTGCCAGCAGTGGGGGCCGGAGTACGTACTTC. It encodes CASSGGRSTYF.

There are many counts of this clonotype. The V and J genes are TRBV18 and TRBJ2-5, with 12 positions matching TRBD2. CDR3 length: 16 residues. Germline CDR1 and CDR2: KGHSH and LQKENI. Trimming cost V 0 bases and J 6 bases; bases outside gene matches: 5. The DNA of the CDR3 is TGTGCCAGCTCACCACCGGGACTAGCGGGTATAAAGACCCAGTACTTC. Residues: CASSPPGLAGIKTQYF.

In this sample, this clonotype turned up many times. This chain connects TRBV12-3 or TRBV12-4 to TRBJ2-7, with TRBD1 identical over 7 bases. V lost 5 bases and J lost 0; bases outside the gene matches: 7. The CDR3 contains 15 residues. The CDR3 sequence: CASSPGGSLSYEQYF. Here the CDR3 DNA reads TGTGCCAGCAGTCCAGGGGGTTCCCTCTCCTACGAGCAGTACTTC.

The V gene is TRBV11-2, the J gene TRBJ2-7; D remains unclear. This CDR3 comprises 13 residues. Germline V CDR1 and CDR2: SGHAT, FQNNGV. V was shortened by 3 bases and J by 2 bases, with 8 bases between the two germline ends. The CDR3 protein is CASSLYLTYEQYF. The CDR3 bases are TGTGCCAGCAGCTTGTACTTAACCTACGAGCAGTACTTC.

This clonotype was counted a few times. V and J are TRBV7-2 and TRBJ2-7, with 15 positions matching TRBD2. Germline CDR1 reads SGHTA; CDR2 reads FQGNSA. The CDR3 spans 15 residues. Germline trimming cut 5 bases from V and 6 bases from J; bases unmatched to any gene: 5. The CDR3: CASSPGTSGRTEQYF. The CDR3 DNA reads as TGTGCCAGCAGCCCCGGGACTAGCGGGAGGACCGAGCAGTACTTC.

This clonotype was detected many times. J is TRBJ1-6 and V is TRBV30; no reliable D call. The V gene lost 5 bases and the J gene lost 8 bases, with 16 bases spanning the gap. Germline V gene lookup returns CDR1 GTSNPN and CDR2 SVGIG (reference sequence). The CDR3 length is 14 residues. CDR3 amino acids: CAWSVAGWDSPLHF. The CDR3 nucleotides read TGTGCCTGGTCGGTAGCAGGATGGGATTCACCCCTCCACTTT. Using reference TRBV30 and TRBJ1-6 for the parts outside the CDR3, the full variable domain is SQTIHQWPATLVQPVGSPLSLECTVEGTSNPNLYWYRQAAGRGLQLLFYSVGIGQISSEVPQNLSASRPQDRQFILSSKKLLLSDSGFYLCAWSVAGWDSPLHFGNGTRLTVT.

Ten or more counts support this clonotype. The rearrangement uses TRBV6-6 and TRBJ2-6, with a possible D match to TRBD1 (5 bases). CDR3 length: 16 amino acids. Trimming pared 0 bases from V and 2 bases from J, leaving 8 bases between. Per the germline V gene, CDR1 is MNHNY and CDR2 is SVGAGI (reference sequence). This chain's CDR3 is CASSYSSRAGANVLTF. The CDR3 DNA sequence: TGTGCCAGCAGTTACTCGAGCAGGGCTGGGGCCAACGTCCTGACTTTC.

In this sample, this clonotype turned up many times. Here the CDR3 DNA reads TGTGCCAGCAGTTTCAGGGACAGGGCAGATACGCAGTATTTT. This gives the protein CASSFRDRADTQYF. This rearrangement joins TRBV27 to TRBJ2-3; the match to TRBD1 covers 9 bases. The J segment lost 4 bases and the V segment lost 3 bases, leaving 2 bases of the junction unmatched. Germline lookup yields CDR1 MNHEY and CDR2 SMNVEV (reference sequence). There are 14 residues in the CDR3.

This rearrangement joins TRBV10-3 to TRBJ2-1; 12 bases align to TRBD2. Germline-derived CDR1 and CDR2 are ENHRY and SYGVKD. This CDR3 is built from 12 residues. Trimming removed 8 bases from V and 7 bases from J; junction bases left unmatched: 0. DNA for the CDR3: TGTGCCATCGGGACTAGCGGGAATGAGCAGTTCTTC. The encoded protein is CAIGTSGNEQFF.

The rearrangement joins TRBV20-1 to TRBJ2-5; 10 nucleotides agree with TRBD2. Germline V gene sequence: CDR1 DFQATT, CDR2 SNEGSKA (reference sequence). Unmatched junction bases numbered 9, after V lost 2 bases and J lost 0 bases. The length of the CDR3 is 17 residues. CDR3 in DNA: TGCAGTGCTAGAAGGTTTGAGCGGGAGGGCCACCAAGAGACCCAGTACTTC. It is translated as CSARRFEREGHQETQYF.

The table lists this clonotype with many counts. This chain uses TRBV2 with TRBJ2-6; 8 bases map to TRBD1. V gave up 6 bases and J gave up 0 bases; unmatched junction bases: 1. CDR1 is SNHLY and CDR2 is FYNNEI in the germline V gene. This CDR3 contains 15 residues. The CDR3 region is CASRGQDSGANVLTF. CDR3 nucleotide sequence: TGTGCCAGCAGGGGACAGGACTCTGGGGCCAACGTCCTGACTTTC.

V is TRBV27 and J is TRBJ1-5; 9 nucleotides line up with TRBD1. The CDR3 spans 18 residues. Germline trimming cut 5 bases from V and 7 bases from J; bases unmatched to any gene: 18. CDR1 MNHEY and CDR2 SMNVEV come from the germline V gene (reference sequence). The CDR3 region is CASSVLWLTGGLWQPQHF. The DNA of the CDR3 is TGTGCCAGCAGTGTTTTATGGTTGACAGGGGGTCTTTGGCAGCCCCAGCATTTT.

The chain links TRBV6-1 to TRBJ2-7, with 7 nucleotides matching TRBD1. CDR1 and CDR2 from the germline V gene are MNHNS and SASEGT. CDR3 size: 15 residues. Trimming took 3 bases from V and 0 from J; bases not matched to a gene: 5. The CDR3 spells CASSEGTESSYEQYF. CDR3 bases: TGTGCCAGCAGTGAGGGGACAGAGAGCTCCTACGAGCAGTACTTC.

About this clonotype: This may arise from a read error, as a much more abundant clone is one base away. V is TRBV7-9 and J is TRBJ2-2; D is possibly TRBD1 or TRBD2 (5 bases each). This CDR3 has 15 residues. Looked up from germline, CDR1 is SEHNR and CDR2 is FQNEAQ (reference sequence). V lost 7 bases and J lost 1, with 13 bases in between. CDR3 nucleotide sequence: TGTGCCAGCACCCATGGGGCGGGGAACACCGGGGAGCTGTTTTTT. It specifies CASTHGAGNTGELFF.

The chain carries TRBV13 and TRBJ2-1, with D possibly being TRBD1 or TRBD2 (5 bases each). Trimming pared 3 bases from V and 12 bases from J, leaving 12 bases between. The CDR3 is 12 residues long. Per the germline V gene, CDR1 is PRHDT and CDR2 is FYEKMQ (reference sequence). The CDR3 loop is CASSLSGTGQFF. In DNA, the CDR3 is TGTGCCAGCAGCTTGTCCGGGACGGGGCAGTTCTTC.

V gene TRBV7-8 combines with J gene TRBJ1-2; a possible D gene is TRBD1 (6 bases). The CDR3 runs 13 residues. Germline V gene data show CDR1 as SGHVS and CDR2 as FQNEAQ. V was clipped by 5 bases and J by 4 bases, with 11 bases between them. The chain's CDR3 is CASSTRTVYGYTF. The DNA of the CDR3 is TGTGCCAGCAGCACACGGACAGTCTATGGCTACACCTTC.

Ten or more counts support this clonotype. The chain uses TRBV18 and TRBJ2-3, with D possibly being TRBD2 (5 bases). The CDR3 length is 14 residues. The germline V gene has CDR1 KGHSH and CDR2 LQKENI. V was pared by 3 bases and J by 5 bases, with 12 bases between. CDR3 region: CASSPVLALDTQYF. The DNA for the CDR3 is TGTGCCAGCTCACCTGTCCTAGCTTTAGATACGCAGTATTTT. Supplemented by reference TRBV18 and TRBJ2-3, the full variable domain reads NAGVMQNPRHLVRRRGQEARLRCSPMKGHSHVYWYRQLPEEGLKFMVYLQKENIIDESGMPKERFSAEFPKEGPSILRIQQVVRGDSAAYFCASSPVLALDTQYFGPGTRLTVL.

CDR3 DNA: TGTGCCAGCAGCCCCTGGGGTAGGGATGAAAAACTGTTTTTT. Its protein is CASSPWGRDEKLFF. The chain employs TRBV3-1 and TRBJ1-4, with D unclear. CDR3 length: 14 amino acids. CDR1 and CDR2 (germline): LGHDT, YNNKEL (reference sequence). Trimming shortened V by 4 bases and J by 6 bases, and 12 bases separated the two germline ends. The full variable domain, in which reference TRBV3-1 and TRBJ1-4 provide the parts outside the CDR3, is DTAVSQTPKYLVTQMGNDKSIKCEQNLGHDTMYWYKQDSKKFLKIMFSYNNKELIINETVPNRFSPKSPDKAHLNLHINSLELGDSAVYFCASSPWGRDEKLFFGSGTQLSVL.

This clonotype appeared many times. DNA for the CDR3: TGTGCCAGCAGCTATCAGGGTATTGGCACTGAAGCTTTCTTT. This gives the protein CASSYQGIGTEAFF. The V and J genes are TRBV11-2 and TRBJ1-1; D might be TRBD1 (5 bases). CDR1 is SGHAT, CDR2 FQNNGV, per germline. V lost 4 bases and J 4 bases, leaving 13 bases between the germline ends. The length of the CDR3 is 14 residues.

This clonotype was observed at least ten times. The genes are TRBV7-9 and TRBJ1-4; TRBD1 aligns across 8 bases. Per the germline V gene, CDR1 is SEHNR and CDR2 is FQNEAQ (reference sequence). Unmatched junction bases numbered 16, after V lost 5 bases and J lost 8 bases. The CDR3 covers 17 residues. The CDR3 region has the DNA TGTGCCAGCAGCCCCCCGTCCCGGACAGGGAGTGGCGAAAAACTGTTTTTT. This gives the protein CASSPPSRTGSGEKLFF.

The table lists this clonotype with many counts. The genes are TRBV11-3 and TRBJ2-2; 16 bases are shared with TRBD2. This CDR3 has 18 amino acids. Germline values: CDR1 SGHNT, CDR2 YENEEA. Trimming took 6 bases from V and 0 from J; bases not matched to a gene: 4. Here the CDR3 DNA reads TGTGCCAGCAGGCCGGGACTAGCGGGAGGGCCGAACACCGGGGAGCTGTTTTTT. Its protein is CASRPGLAGGPNTGELFF. Together with reference TRBV11-3 and TRBJ2-2, the CDR3 gives the full variable domain: EAGVVQSPRYKIIEKKQPVAFWCNPISGHNTLYWYLQNLGQGPELLIRYENEEAVDDSQLPKDRFSAERLKGVDSTLKIQPAELGDSAVYLCASRPGLAGGPNTGELFFGEGSRLTVL.

This clonotype was detected many times. This chain links TRBV11-2 with TRBJ2-7, with 8 bases identical to TRBD2. J gave up 3 bases and V 1 base, and 5 bases lay outside the gene matches. Germline V gene lookup returns CDR1 SGHAT and CDR2 FQNNGV. CDR3 length equals 15 residues. The CDR3 region is CASSLVRGRYYEQYF. In nucleotides, the CDR3 is TGTGCCAGCAGCTTAGTACGCGGGAGGTACTACGAGCAGTACTTC.